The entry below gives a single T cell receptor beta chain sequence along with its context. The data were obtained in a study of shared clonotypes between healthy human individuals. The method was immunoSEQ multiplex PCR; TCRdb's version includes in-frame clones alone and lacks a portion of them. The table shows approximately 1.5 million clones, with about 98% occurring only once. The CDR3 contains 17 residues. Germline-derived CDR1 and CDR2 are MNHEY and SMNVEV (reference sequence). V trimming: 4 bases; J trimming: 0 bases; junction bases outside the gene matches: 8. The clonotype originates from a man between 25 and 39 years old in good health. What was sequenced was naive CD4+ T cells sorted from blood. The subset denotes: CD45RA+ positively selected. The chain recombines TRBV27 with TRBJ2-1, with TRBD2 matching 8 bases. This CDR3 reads CASSSPTSASSYNEQFF. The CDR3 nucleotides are TGTGCCAGCAGTTCCCCGACTAGCGCCAGCTCCTACAATGAGCAGTTCTTC.